These T cell receptor beta chains were read from a single sample in a study of OX40 agonist ivuxolimab in advanced cancers. Sequenced by immunoSEQ multiplex PCR; TCRdb stores in-frame clones only, minus some. This table holds approximately 77,000 clones, around 83% found once. The sample here was CD4+ or CD8+ T cells sorted from blood, taken in a trial of the OX40 agonist ivuxolimab. These receptors were taken from an adult with an advanced solid tumor such as melanoma, head and neck, liver or kidney cancer. Each CDR3 is given with its conserved first and last residue. Each record gives: D gene, J gene, V gene, clone size, CDR3 DNA, CDR3 protein. A D gene is named only where the DNA matches it firmly. The size of a clone is reported for some rows only, either as once, few or many, or as a class for expanded clones.

-,TRBJ2-2,TRBV30,-,TGTGCCTGGAGTGTGGCCACCCCTCGTCGCACCGGGGAGCTGTTTTTT,CAWSVATPRRTGELFF
-,TRBJ1-5,TRBV2,-,TGTGCCAGCAGTGAACATCAGGGACATAGCAATCAGCCCCAGCATTTT,CASSEHQGHSNQPQHF
TRBD1,TRBJ2-7,TRBV7-2,-,TGTGCCAGCAGGCGTGTCGGGACAGGGGATTACGAGCAGTACTTC,CASRRVGTGDYEQYF
TRBD1,TRBJ2-1,TRBV5-1,few,TGCGCCAGCAGCTTCGACGGGACAGGGGGCGTATATGAGCAGTTCTTC,CASSFDGTGGVYEQFF
TRBD2,TRBJ2-7,TRBV5-1,-,TGCGCCAGCAGAACGGGACTAGCGGGCGCTCAGATTTACGAGCAGTACTTC,CASRTGLAGAQIYEQYF
-,TRBJ1-1,TRBV6-5,-,TGTGCCAGCAGTGAACGGGGTCTGAACACTGAAGCTTTCTTT,CASSERGLNTEAFF
TRBD1,TRBJ1-2,TRBV19,few,TGTGCCAGTAGTCCGATGACAGGGGCCTATGGCTACACCTTC,CASSPMTGAYGYTF
TRBD2,TRBJ2-7,TRBV13,-,TGTGCCAGCAGCTTATCGTCCCGGGGGGGCCGCTACGAGCAGTACTTC,CASSLSSRGGRYEQYF
-,TRBJ2-7,TRBV4-1,-,TGCGCCAGCAGCCAAGGGACTAAAGACTACGAGCAGTACTTC,CASSQGTKDYEQYF
TRBD1,TRBJ2-6,TRBV6-1,few,TGTGCCAGCAGTGTCCGGGACAGGGGGCTTGGGGCCAACGTCCTGACTTTC,CASSVRDRGLGANVLTF
-,TRBJ1-3,TRBV5-4,-,TGTGCCAGCAGCTTATCGCGGGGCGCTGGAAACACCATATATTTT,CASSLSRGAGNTIYF
TRBD2,TRBJ2-7,TRBV18,-,TGTGCCAGCTCACCACAAAGGTCGGGAGGGTACTCCTACGAGCAGTACTTC,CASSPQRSGGYSYEQYF
TRBD2,TRBJ2-7,TRBV27,-,TGTGCCAGCAGTGGGCTAGCGGGGATCTACGAGCAGTACTTC,CASSGLAGIYEQYF
-,TRBJ1-6,TRBV5-1,-,TGCGCCAGCAGCCGGAGTGGGTCCTATAATTCACCCCTCCACTTT,CASSRSGSYNSPLHF
-,TRBJ2-1,TRBV11-1,-,TGTGCCAGCAGCCAAATTTGGGGGATTTACCCGTACAATGAGCAGTTCTTC,CASSQIWGIYPYNEQFF
TRBD2,TRBJ2-7,TRBV28,-,TGTGCCAGCAGCTCCGGGGGGAGCGGGAGGGCCTACGAGCAGTACTTC,CASSSGGSGRAYEQYF
-,TRBJ1-1,TRBV7-2,few,TGTGCCAGCAAGATACAAGGGAACACTGAAGCTTTCTTT,CASKIQGNTEAFF
TRBD2,TRBJ2-2,TRBV18,-,TGTGCCAGCTCACCCCTCGTGGCGGGGGAAACCGGGGAGCTGTTTTTT,CASSPLVAGETGELFF
-,TRBJ2-3,TRBV10-2,-,TGCGCCAGCAGTGAGCGTAGCCCCGCCACAGATACGCAGTATTTT,CASSERSPATDTQYF
-,TRBJ2-7,TRBV7-3,-,TGTGCCAGCAGCTTAGTAGTTCTAGGGGGATACGAGCAGTACTTC,CASSLVVLGGYEQYF
-,TRBJ1-1,TRBV5-4,-,TGTGCCAGCAGCTTGCCTTCGATGAACACTGAAGCTTTCTTT,CASSLPSMNTEAFF
-,TRBJ2-3,TRBV9,-,TGTGCCAGCAGAGGAACAGGACACACAGATACGCAGTATTTT,CASRGTGHTDTQYF
-,TRBJ2-5,TRBV28,-,TGTGCCAGCAGTTTAGGGGGGAGTCGGGAGACCCAGTACTTC,CASSLGGSRETQYF
TRBD1,TRBJ1-5,TRBV30,few,TGTGCCTGGAGTTACAGGGGCAACGTTCAGCCCCAGCATTTT,CAWSYRGNVQPQHF
-,TRBJ1-1,TRBV28,-,TGTGCCAGCAGGCCAGGGGTCACTGAAGCTTTCTTT,CASRPGVTEAFF
-,TRBJ1-3,TRBV5-8,-,TGTGCCAGCAGCTTCCAAGGGTCTGGAAACACCATATATTTT,CASSFQGSGNTIYF
TRBD1,TRBJ1-2,TRBV28,-,TGTGCCAGCGTCCAGGGGGAGGGATCGAGAGGCTACACCTTC,CASVQGEGSRGYTF
TRBD2,TRBJ2-5,TRBV28,-,TGTGCCGGGGGACTAGCGGACCAAGAGACCCAGTACTTC,CAGGLADQETQYF
-,TRBJ2-4,TRBV5-4,-,TGTGCCAGCAGCCTAACCGGGTCGGACATTCAGTACTTC,CASSLTGSDIQYF
-,TRBJ2-2,TRBV7-9,-,TGTGCCAGCAGCTTGCAGGCGGTCGGGGAGCTGTTTTTT,CASSLQAVGELFF
TRBD1,TRBJ1-5,TRBV5-6,-,TGTGCCAGCAGCCAATCAACAGGGGGCGCAAGCAATCAGCCCCAGCATTTT,CASSQSTGGASNQPQHF
TRBD1,TRBJ2-2,TRBV11-3,-,TGTGCCAGCAGCTTAGAAACAGGGGTCGGCGGGGAGCTGTTTTTT,CASSLETGVGGELFF
-,TRBJ1-1,TRBV11-2,-,TGTGCCAGCAGCTTAGATAACAAAAGAAAGAACACTGAAGCTTTCTTT,CASSLDNKRKNTEAFF
-,TRBJ1-1,TRBV5-6,-,TGTGCCAGCACCTCTAATGCGGGAACGAACACTGAAGCTTTCTTT,CASTSNAGTNTEAFF
-,TRBJ2-7,TRBV10-3,-,TGTGCCACCGGGGAGACTGCCACCTACGAGCAGTACTTC,CATGETATYEQYF
-,TRBJ2-7,TRBV19,-,TGTGCCAGTAGTGCCAGACAGGCACCCTCCTACGAGCAGTACTTC,CASSARQAPSYEQYF
-,TRBJ1-6,TRBV6-1,few,TGTGCCTACTCCGACGGGAATTCACCCCTCCACTTT,CAYSDGNSPLHF
TRBD1,TRBJ1-2,TRBV5-1,-,TGCGCCAGCAGCGTAGCACAGGGGGCGCGGGAGGGCTACACCTTC,CASSVAQGAREGYTF
-,TRBJ2-5,TRBV5-4,-,TGTGCCAGCAGCTTGGGTGGCCAAGAGACCCAGTACTTC,CASSLGGQETQYF
TRBD1,TRBJ1-4,TRBV7-2,-,TGTGCCAGCAGCGAACAGGGGGCGACTAATGAAAAACTGTTTTTT,CASSEQGATNEKLFF
-,TRBJ1-2,TRBV6-1,few,TGTGCCAGCAGGGACCCGAGGACTTCTAACTATGGCTACACCTTC,CASRDPRTSNYGYTF
-,TRBJ2-7,TRBV5-1,-,TGCGCCAGCAGCCCCTCGGCAGGGAGGTCCTACGAGCAGTACTTC,CASSPSAGRSYEQYF
TRBD1,TRBJ1-2,TRBV30,-,TGTGCCTGGAGGAGACAGGGAGGGGTCGATGGCTACACCTTC,CAWRRQGGVDGYTF
TRBD2,TRBJ2-1,TRBV7-8,-,TGTGCCACAAAAAGGATAGCGGGAGGACTCAATGAGCAGTTCTTC,CATKRIAGGLNEQFF
TRBD1,TRBJ2-4,TRBV27,-,TGTGCCAGCAGTTACGGAGACAGGGTACCCAACATTCAGTACTTC,CASSYGDRVPNIQYF
-,TRBJ1-1,TRBV11-2,-,TGTGCCAGCAGCTTAGACAGGGGAACTGAAGCTTTCTTT,CASSLDRGTEAFF
TRBD2,TRBJ2-2,TRBV19,-,TGTGCCAGTAGTATAAATACCGGGGGGGCCGGTGGGGAGCTGTTTTTT,CASSINTGGAGGELFF
-,TRBJ1-4,TRBV7-2,-,TGTGCCAGCAGCTGGAACCTACAGGAAAAACTGTTTTTT,CASSWNLQEKLFF
TRBD1,TRBJ2-2,TRBV7-2,-,TGTGCCAGCAGCCCAGATTCGGACAGGGGGCGTTTCGGGGAGCTGTTTTTT,CASSPDSDRGRFGELFF
-,TRBJ1-1,TRBV27,-,TGTGCCAGCAGTCCGCGTGGGGGCGGACTCCTTCCAGAAGCTTTCTTT,CASSPRGGGLLPEAFF
-,TRBJ1-2,TRBV5-1,once,TGCGCCAGCAGCCGGGGCGAGACAGGTCCTTATGGCTACACCTTC,CASSRGETGPYGYTF
-,TRBJ1-1,TRBV7-9,-,TGTGCCAGCAGCTTAGGATGGTCTGAAGCTTTCTTT,CASSLGWSEAFF
-,TRBJ1-1,TRBV7-2,-,TGTGCCAGCAGCTTAGCGGGGGGGAAAGGCACTGAAGCTTTCTTT,CASSLAGGKGTEAFF
TRBD1,TRBJ2-5,TRBV27,-,TGTGCCAGCAGTTTATACAGGGGGCGCGCAGAGACCCAGTACTTC,CASSLYRGRAETQYF
-,TRBJ1-2,TRBV28,-,TGTGCCAGCACTCCGGGGCAAAGGGGCTACACCTTC,CASTPGQRGYTF